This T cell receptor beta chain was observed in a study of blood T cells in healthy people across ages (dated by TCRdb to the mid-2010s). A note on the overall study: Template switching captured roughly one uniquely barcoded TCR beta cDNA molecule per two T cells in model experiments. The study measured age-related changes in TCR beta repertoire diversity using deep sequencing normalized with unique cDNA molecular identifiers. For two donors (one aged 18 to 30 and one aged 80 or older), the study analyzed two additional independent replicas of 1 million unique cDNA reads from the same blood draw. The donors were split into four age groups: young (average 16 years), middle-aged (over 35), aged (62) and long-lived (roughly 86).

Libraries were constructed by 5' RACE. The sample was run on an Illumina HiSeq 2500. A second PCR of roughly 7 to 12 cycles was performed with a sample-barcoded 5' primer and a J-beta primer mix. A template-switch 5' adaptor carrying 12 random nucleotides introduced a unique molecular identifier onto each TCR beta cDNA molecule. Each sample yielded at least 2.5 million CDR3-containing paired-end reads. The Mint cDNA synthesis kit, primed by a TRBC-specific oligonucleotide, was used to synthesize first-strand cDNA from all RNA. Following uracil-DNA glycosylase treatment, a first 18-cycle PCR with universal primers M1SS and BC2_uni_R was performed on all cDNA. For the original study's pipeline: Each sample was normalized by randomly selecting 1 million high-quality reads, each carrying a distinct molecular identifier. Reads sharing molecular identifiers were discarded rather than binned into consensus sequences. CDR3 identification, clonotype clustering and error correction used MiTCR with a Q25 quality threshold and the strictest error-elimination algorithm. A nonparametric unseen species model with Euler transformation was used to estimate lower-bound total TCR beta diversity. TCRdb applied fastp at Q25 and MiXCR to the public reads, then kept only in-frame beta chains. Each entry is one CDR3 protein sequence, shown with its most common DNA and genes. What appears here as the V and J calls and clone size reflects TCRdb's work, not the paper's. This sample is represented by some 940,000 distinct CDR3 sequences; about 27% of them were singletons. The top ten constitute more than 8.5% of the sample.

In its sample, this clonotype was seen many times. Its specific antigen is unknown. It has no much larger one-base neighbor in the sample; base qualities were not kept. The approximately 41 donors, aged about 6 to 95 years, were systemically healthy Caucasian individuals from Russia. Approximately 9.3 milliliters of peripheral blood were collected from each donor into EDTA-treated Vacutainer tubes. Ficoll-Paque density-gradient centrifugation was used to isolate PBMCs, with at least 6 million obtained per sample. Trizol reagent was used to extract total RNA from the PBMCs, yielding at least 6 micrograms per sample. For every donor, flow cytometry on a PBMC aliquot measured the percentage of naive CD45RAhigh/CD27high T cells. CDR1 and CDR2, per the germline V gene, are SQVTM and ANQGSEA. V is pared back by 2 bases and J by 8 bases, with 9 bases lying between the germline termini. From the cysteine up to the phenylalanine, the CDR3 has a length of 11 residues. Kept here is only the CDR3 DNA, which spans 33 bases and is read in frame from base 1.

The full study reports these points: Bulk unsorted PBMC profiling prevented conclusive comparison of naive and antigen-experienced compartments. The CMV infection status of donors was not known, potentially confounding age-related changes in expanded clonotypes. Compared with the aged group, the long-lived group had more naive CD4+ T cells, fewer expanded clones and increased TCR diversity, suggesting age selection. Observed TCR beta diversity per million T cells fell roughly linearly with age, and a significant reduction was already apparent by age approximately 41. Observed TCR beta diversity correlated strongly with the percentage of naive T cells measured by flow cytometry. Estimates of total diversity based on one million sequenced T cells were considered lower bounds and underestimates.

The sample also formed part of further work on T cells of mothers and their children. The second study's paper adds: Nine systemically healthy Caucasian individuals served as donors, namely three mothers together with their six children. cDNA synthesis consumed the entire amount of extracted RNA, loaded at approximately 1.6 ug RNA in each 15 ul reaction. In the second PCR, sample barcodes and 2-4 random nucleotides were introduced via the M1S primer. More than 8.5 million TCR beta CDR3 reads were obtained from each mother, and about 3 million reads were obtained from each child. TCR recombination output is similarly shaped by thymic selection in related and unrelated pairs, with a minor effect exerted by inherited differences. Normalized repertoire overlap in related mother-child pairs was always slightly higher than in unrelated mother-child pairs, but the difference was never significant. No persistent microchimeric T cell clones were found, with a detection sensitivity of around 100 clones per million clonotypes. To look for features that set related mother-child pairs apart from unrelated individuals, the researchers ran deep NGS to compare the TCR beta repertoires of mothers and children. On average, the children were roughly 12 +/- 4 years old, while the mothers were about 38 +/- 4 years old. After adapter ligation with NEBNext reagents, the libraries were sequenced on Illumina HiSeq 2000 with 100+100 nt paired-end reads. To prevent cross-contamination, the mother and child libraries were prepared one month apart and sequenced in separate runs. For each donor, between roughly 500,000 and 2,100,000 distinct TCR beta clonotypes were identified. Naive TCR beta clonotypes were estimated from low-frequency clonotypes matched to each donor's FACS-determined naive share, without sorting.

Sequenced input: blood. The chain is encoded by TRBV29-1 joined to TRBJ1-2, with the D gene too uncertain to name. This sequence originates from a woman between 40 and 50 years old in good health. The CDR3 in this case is CSVEIWRGYTF. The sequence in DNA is TGCAGCGTTGAAATCTGGAGAGGCTACACCTTC. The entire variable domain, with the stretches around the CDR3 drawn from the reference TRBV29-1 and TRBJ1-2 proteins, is SAVISQKPSRDICQRGTSLTIQCQVDSQVTMMFWYRQQPGQSLTLIATANQGSEATYESGFVIDKFPISRPNLTFSTLTVSNMSPEDSSIYLCSVEIWRGYTFGSGTRLTVV.